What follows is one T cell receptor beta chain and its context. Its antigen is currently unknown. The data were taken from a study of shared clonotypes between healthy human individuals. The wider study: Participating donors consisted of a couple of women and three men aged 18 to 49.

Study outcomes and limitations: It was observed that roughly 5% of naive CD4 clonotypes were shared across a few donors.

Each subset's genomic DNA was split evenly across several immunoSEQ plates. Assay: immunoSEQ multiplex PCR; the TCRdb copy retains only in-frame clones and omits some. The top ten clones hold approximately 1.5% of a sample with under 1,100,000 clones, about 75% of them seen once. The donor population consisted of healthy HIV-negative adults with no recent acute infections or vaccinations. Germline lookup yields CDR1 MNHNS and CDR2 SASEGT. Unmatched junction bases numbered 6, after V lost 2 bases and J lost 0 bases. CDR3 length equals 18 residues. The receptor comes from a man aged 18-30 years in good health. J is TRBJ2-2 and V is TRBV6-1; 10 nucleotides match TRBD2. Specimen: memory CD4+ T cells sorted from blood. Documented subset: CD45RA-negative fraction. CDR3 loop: CASSEQRGGYPNTGELFF. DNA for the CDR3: TGTGCCAGCAGTGAACAGCGGGGGGGATATCCGAACACCGGGGAGCTGTTTTTT.